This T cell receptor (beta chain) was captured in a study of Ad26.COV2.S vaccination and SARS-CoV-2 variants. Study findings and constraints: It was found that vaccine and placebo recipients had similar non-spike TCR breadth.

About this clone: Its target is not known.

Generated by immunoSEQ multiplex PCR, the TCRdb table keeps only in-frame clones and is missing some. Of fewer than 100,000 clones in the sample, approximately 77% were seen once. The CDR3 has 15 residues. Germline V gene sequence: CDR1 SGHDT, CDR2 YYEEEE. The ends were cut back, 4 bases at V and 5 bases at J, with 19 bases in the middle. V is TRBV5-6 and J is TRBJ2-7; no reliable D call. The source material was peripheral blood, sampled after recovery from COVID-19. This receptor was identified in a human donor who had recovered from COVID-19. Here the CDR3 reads CASSPPWPVPNEQYF. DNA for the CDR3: TGTGCCAGCAGCCCCCCCTGGCCAGTCCCTAACGAGCAGTACTTC.